Listed below are T cell receptor beta chains from one sample, sequenced in a study of circulating tumor DNA in untreated peripheral T-cell lymphoma. Sequencing was performed with immunoSEQ multiplex PCR; in TCRdb, only in-frame clones are kept and a portion is missing. The repertoire holds about 10,000 clones, about three quarters seen once, with 30% to 35% in the top ten. The sample taken for sequencing was tumor tissue. The source is a human donor with peripheral T-cell lymphoma. CDR3s include the opening cysteine and the closing phenylalanine or tryptophan.

>13|TRBV29-1|TRBJ1-3
CSVEDVGTRLIYF
>14|TRBV15|TRBJ2-7
CATSRDPGLYEQYF
>13|TRBV30|TRBJ2-5
CAWSRGGQETQYF
>17|TRBV11-3|TRBJ2-6
CASIAPGTPSGANVLTF
>17|TRBV19|TRBJ2-3
CASSILYFASRTDTQYF
>14|TRBV19|TRBJ2-7
CASRTTTGVYEQYF
>14|TRBV6-7|TRBJ2-7
CASSTGQGSYEQYF
>12|TRBV6-8|TRBJ1-1
CASRKDRGQAFF
>15|TRBV19|TRBJ1-1
CANYPGTAKDTEAFF
>14|TRBV4-1|TRBJ2-7
CASSQEDSNYEQYF
>14|TRBV6-8|TRBJ1-5
CASSSVAGYQPQHF
>15|TRBV14|TRBJ2-6
CASSERQTGANVLTF
>16|TRBV19|TRBJ1-1
CASRGTGGYFRTEAFF
>16|TRBV7-2|TRBJ1-5
CASSRHGIGLNQPQHF
>14|TRBV19|TRBJ2-1
CASGISGSWDEQFF
>15|TRBV7-8|TRBJ1-4
CASSPGGGTNEKLFF
>15|TRBV19|TRBJ2-1
CASSIMAEAYNEQFF
>15|TRBV11-3|TRBJ1-2
CASSLQGFSGYGYTF
>14|TRBV18|TRBJ1-6
CASSPGTQTQVLHF
>15|TRBV18|TRBJ2-1
CASSPGTGGYNEQFF
>17|TRBV6-4|TRBJ2-1
CASSASGTSGPYNEQFF
>13|TRBV10-2|TRBJ2-2
CASSSGASGELFF
>15|TRBV12-5|TRBJ2-5
CASGFGGANRETQYF
>13|TRBV6-9|TRBJ2-7
CASSYGQFYEQYF
>14|TRBV11-3|TRBJ2-3
CASSADTSTDTQYF
>15|TRBV7-7|TRBJ1-4
CASSLGGQTNEKLFF
>12|TRBV30|TRBJ1-1
CAGGDRGIEAFF